The 5 T cell receptor beta chains in this list originate from one sample, sequenced in a study of human T cells and chemical hapten exposure. TCRdb passed the RACE reads through MiXCR, listing each CDR3 protein once. The sample holds more than 70,000 distinct CDR3 sequences; about 8.6% are singletons and the top ten take around 3%. As to time point: healthy volunteer bleed at 2 weeks. The authors extracted total RNA from unfractionated whole blood. The source material was whole blood. All receptors derive from a female donor in good health. Some clones in this sample may be carry-over from other donors' samples.

This clonotype has at least ten counts. The CDR3 region has the DNA TGTGCCAGCTCACCAGCCGTCGGGACTGCTACTTACGAGCAGTACTTC. Its translation is CASSPAVGTATYEQYF. This chain connects TRBV18 to TRBJ2-7; tentatively, D is TRBD2 (6 bases). CDR3 length equals 16 residues. CDR1 is KGHSH, CDR2 LQKENI, per germline. The V end lost 2 bases, the J end lost 4 bases, and 18 bases lay between the germline ends.

This chain uses TRBV30 with TRBJ1-6; D gene uncertain. Germline CDR1 is GTSNPN and CDR2 is SVGIG (reference sequence). Trimming removed 0 bases from V and 10 bases from J, with 10 bases in between. CDR3 length: 13 amino acids. CDR3 residues: CAWSVQAGSPLHF. The DNA for the CDR3 is TGTGCCTGGAGTGTGCAGGCTGGGTCACCCCTCCACTTT.

This clonotype was counted between two and nine times. The chain has TRBV7-6 and TRBJ2-5; a weak D match, TRBD1 (5 bases). V was clipped by 2 bases and J by 9 bases, with 28 bases between them. Germline CDR1 SGHVS, CDR2 FNYEAQ. This CDR3 has 18 amino acids. Written as DNA, the CDR3 is TGTGCCAGCAGCTTAAGGCCGGTTGGACAAAGGAATGCGTGGGCCCAGTACTTC. It is translated as CASSLRPVGQRNAWAQYF.

The V and J genes are TRBV7-2 and TRBJ2-1, with 9 nucleotides matching TRBD1. This CDR3 is built from 17 residues. Germline CDR1 and CDR2: SGHTA and FQGNSA. Trimming cost V 5 bases and J 7 bases; bases outside gene matches: 15. CDR3 nucleotides: TGTGCCAGCAGCCTTAGGGTAGGGGGACAGGGAGCGAATGAGCAGTTCTTC. It specifies CASSLRVGGQGANEQFF.

V gene TRBV7-8 combines with J gene TRBJ1-5, with D possibly TRBD1 on 6 matching bases. Germline CDR1 is SGHVS and CDR2 is FQNEAQ. The CDR3 sequence is 16 residues long. The V and J ends lost 4 bases and 1 base respectively, with 14 bases between them. The CDR3 region is CASSSLTGYSNQPQHF. The CDR3 bases are TGTGCCAGCAGCTCGTTGACAGGATACAGCAATCAGCCCCAGCATTTT.